Reported below is one T cell receptor beta chain. The antigen this receptor binds is unknown. One base away there is no much larger clone; base qualities are not given. The germline V end is reduced by 5 bases and the J end by 12 bases; junction bases left unmatched: 9. CDR1 and CDR2 were assigned from the germline V gene (reference sequence) as SEHNR and FQNEAQ. Counted from cysteine to phenylalanine, this CDR3 has 12 amino acids. Just the 36-base CDR3 DNA is kept, in frame starting at base 1. The patients had resection in Japan or China between the mid-2010s and the late 2010s. The histologic diagnosis of each case was independently confirmed on H&E slides by two lung cancer pathologists. To enrich premalignant or tumor cells for nucleic acid extraction, macro-dissection was performed after pathologic assessment. DNA was isolated from FFPE tissue using the AllPrep DNA/RNA FFPE Kit. TCR beta CDR3 regions were sequenced from DNA using the immunoSEQ hsTCRbeta Kit. The study's own analysis went as follows. The ImmunoSEQ Analyzer was used to analyse the TCR sequencing data. T cell clonality was defined as 1 minus Pielou's evenness computed on productive rearrangements. T cell diversity was measured with the inverse Simpson index on productive templates. T cell density was defined as TCR beta template counts normalized to usable DNA, with usable DNA estimated by amplifying and sequencing housekeeping genes. TCR metrics were compared across histologic stages using two-sided Kruskal-Wallis tests. Here the immuneACCESS table is served through TCRdb, limited to in-frame sequences with V and J called. Missing clones are a known gap in these copies; in checked studies unresolved V genes cover under half, and the rest lacks a known reason. V, J and clone size are those of that table, while D and trimming were read from the DNA. For this sample there are 39,000 or so clones; roughly 80% appear just once. About 4.7% of the sample rests with the top ten.

This specimen comes from a study of immune evolution from preneoplasia to lung adenocarcinoma (dated by TCRdb to about 2021). General notes on the study: HLA loss of heterozygosity was found in about 6.3% of AIS, roughly 15% of MIA and about a third of ADC lesions, and in no AAH lesions. Sample size was based on specimen availability rather than a prior power calculation. The overall cohort comprised 40 to 60 patients with pulmonary nodules who underwent surgical resection. The immune data were combined with whole exome sequencing and methylation data from the same cohort of nodules. Immune contexture across lung adenocarcinoma precursors and invasive adenocarcinoma was profiled using immune gene expression, TCR sequencing and multiplex immunofluorescence. POLYSOLVER was used to infer Class I HLA alleles from exome data, and LOHHLA was used to detect allele-specific HLA loss. A total of roughly 46 patients contributed TCR sequencing data. It was reported in the study that 105 samples were used for TCR sequencing. Resected precursor lesions (AAH, AIS, MIA) and invasive adenocarcinomas were each compared against paired morphologically normal lung tissue. The investigation overall reported the following: The highest top T cell clone frequencies were observed in normal lung, and a progressive decrease in top T cell clone frequencies appeared to occur from AAH through AIS, MIA and invasive adenocarcinoma. The findings were based on association rather than direct causation, and larger cohorts with long-term follow-up and longitudinal biopsies were deemed needed. Compared with EGFR-mutant or double wild-type lesions, KRAS-mutant nodules had the highest T cell clonality. Clonality was highest in normal lung, while later-stage lesions appeared to have lower clonality but higher T cell density and diversity. Because all patients were from Japan and China, applicability to Western populations was uncertain.

The chain is assembled from TRBV7-9 and TRBJ1-2; the central 7 bases match TRBD1. The TCR comes from a person in their sixties or seventies with lung adenocarcinoma. What was sequenced was FFPE invasive lung adenocarcinoma tissue. The cell subset or site label on this specimen signifies: frankly invasive lung adenocarcinoma (ADC). The DNA reads TGTGCCAGCAGCCCAGGGGGACTTCGAGACACCTTC. Its protein is CASSPGGLRDTF. The full variable domain, with segments outside the CDR3 supplied by the reference TRBV7-9 and TRBJ1-2 proteins, appears as DTGVSQNPRHKITKRGQNVTFRCDPISEHNRLYWYRQTLGQGPEFLTYFQNEAQLEKSRLLSDRFSAERPKGSFSTLEIQRTEQGDSAMYLCASSPGGLRDTFGSGTRLTVV.